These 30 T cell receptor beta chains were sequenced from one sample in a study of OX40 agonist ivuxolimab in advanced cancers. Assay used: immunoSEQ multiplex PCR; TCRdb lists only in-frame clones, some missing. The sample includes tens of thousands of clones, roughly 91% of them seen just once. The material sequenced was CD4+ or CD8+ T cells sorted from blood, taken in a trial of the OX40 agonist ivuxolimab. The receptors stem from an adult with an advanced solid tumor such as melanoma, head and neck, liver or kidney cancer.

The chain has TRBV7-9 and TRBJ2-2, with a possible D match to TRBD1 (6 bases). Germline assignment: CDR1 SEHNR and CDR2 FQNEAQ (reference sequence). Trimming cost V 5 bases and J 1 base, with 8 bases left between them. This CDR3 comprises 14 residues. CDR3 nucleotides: TGTGCCAGCAGCCTGGGACAGAACACCGGGGAGCTGTTTTTT. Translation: CASSLGQNTGELFF.

The CDR3, as DNA: TGTGCCAGCTCACCAAGCTCGGGCGAGCAGTACTTC. Translating it yields CASSPSSGEQYF. The chain employs TRBV18 and TRBJ2-7; D gene uncertain. This CDR3 is built from 12 residues. The V gene's germline CDR1 is KGHSH and CDR2 LQKENI. The germline V and J ends were trimmed by 2 bases and 6 bases, with 8 bases remaining between them.

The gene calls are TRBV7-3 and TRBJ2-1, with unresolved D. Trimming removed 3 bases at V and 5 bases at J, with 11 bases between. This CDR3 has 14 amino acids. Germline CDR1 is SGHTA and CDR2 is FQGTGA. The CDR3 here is CASSLGRTNNEQFF. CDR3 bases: TGTGCCAGCAGCTTGGGCAGGACCAACAATGAGCAGTTCTTC.

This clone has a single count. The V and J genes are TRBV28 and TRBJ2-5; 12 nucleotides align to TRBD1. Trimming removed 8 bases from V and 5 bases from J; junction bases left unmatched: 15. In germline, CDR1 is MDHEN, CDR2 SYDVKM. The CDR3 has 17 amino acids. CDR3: CASQSNAGTGGGETQYF. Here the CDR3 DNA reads TGTGCCAGCCAGTCTAATGCGGGGACAGGGGGCGGGGAGACCCAGTACTTC. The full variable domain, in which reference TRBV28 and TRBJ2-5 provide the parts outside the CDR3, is DVKVTQSSRYLVKRTGEKVFLECVQDMDHENMFWYRQDPGLGLRLIYFSYDVKMKEKGDIPEGYSVSREKKERFSLILESASTNQTSMYLCASQSNAGTGGGETQYFGPGTRLLVL.

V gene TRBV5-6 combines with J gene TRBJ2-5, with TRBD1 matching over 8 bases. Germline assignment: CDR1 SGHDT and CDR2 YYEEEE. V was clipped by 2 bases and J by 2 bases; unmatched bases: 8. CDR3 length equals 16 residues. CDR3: CASSFGQGDWQETQYF. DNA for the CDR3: TGTGCCAGCAGCTTCGGACAGGGTGATTGGCAAGAGACCCAGTACTTC. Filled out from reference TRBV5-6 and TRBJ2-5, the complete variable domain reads DAGVTQSPTHLIKTRGQQVTLRCSPKSGHDTVSWYQQALGQGPQFIFQYYEEEERQRGNFPDRFSGHQFPNYSSELNVNALLLGDSALYLCASSFGQGDWQETQYFGPGTRLLVL.

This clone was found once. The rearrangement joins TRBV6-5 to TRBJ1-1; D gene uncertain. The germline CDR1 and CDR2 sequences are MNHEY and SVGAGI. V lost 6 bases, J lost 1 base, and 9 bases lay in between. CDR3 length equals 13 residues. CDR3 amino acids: CASSRKGNTEAFF. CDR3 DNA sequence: TGTGCCAGCAGCCGGAAAGGGAACACTGAAGCTTTCTTT.

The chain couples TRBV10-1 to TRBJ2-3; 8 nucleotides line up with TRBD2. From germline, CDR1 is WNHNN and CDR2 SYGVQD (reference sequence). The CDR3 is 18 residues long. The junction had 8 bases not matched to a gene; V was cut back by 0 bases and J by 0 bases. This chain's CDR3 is CASSESVRAGGSTDTQYF. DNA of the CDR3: TGCGCCAGCAGTGAGTCAGTTCGCGCGGGGGGCAGCACAGATACGCAGTATTTT.

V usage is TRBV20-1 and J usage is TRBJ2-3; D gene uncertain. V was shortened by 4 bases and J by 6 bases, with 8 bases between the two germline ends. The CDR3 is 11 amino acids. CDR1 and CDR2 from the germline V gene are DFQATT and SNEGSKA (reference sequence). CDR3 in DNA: TGCAGTGCTACCTTCGGGGATACGCAGTATTTT. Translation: CSATFGDTQYF.

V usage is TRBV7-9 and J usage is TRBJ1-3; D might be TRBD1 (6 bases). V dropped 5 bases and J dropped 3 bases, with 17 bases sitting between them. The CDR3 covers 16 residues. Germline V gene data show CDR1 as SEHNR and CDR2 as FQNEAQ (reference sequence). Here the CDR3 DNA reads TGTGCCAGCAGCGAAGTACAGGGTACGGGTGGAAACACCATATATTTT. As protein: CASSEVQGTGGNTIYF.

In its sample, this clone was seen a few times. The CDR3 protein is CASSQETNTIYF. The CDR3 DNA follows: TGTGCCAGCAGCCAAGAGACAAACACCATATATTTT. The rearrangement links TRBV7-9 to TRBJ1-3, with D uncertain. Germline CDR1 and CDR2: SEHNR and FQNEAQ (reference sequence). This CDR3 region has 12 residues. V was cut by 5 bases and J by 6 bases, with 8 bases left in between.

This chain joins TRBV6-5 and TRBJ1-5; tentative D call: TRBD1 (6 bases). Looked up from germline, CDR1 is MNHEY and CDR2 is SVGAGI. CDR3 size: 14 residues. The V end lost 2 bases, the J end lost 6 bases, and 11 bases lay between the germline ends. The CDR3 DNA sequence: TGTGCCAGCAGTTACGCCACAGGGACTCAGCCCCAGCATTTT. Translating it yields CASSYATGTQPQHF.

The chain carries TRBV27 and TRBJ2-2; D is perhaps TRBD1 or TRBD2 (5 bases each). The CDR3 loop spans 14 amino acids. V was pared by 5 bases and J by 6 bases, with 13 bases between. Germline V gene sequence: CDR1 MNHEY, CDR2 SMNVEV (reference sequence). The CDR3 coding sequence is TGTGCCAGCAGTCTAACAGGACTCGCCGGGGAGCTGTTTTTT. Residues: CASSLTGLAGELFF.

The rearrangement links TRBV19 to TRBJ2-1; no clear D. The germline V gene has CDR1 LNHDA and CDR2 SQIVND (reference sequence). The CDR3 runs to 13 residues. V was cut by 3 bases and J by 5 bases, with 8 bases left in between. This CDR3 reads CASSMGTDNEQFF. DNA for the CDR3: TGTGCCAGTAGTATGGGTACAGACAATGAGCAGTTCTTC.

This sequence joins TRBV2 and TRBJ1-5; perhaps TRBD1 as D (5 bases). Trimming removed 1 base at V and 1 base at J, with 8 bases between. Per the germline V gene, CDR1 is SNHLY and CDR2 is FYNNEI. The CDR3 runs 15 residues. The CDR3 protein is CASSEEGTSNQPQHF. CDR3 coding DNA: TGTGCCAGCAGTGAAGAGGGGACCAGCAATCAGCCCCAGCATTTT. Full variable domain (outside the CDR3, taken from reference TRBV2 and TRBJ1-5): EPEVTQTPSHQVTQMGQEVILRCVPISNHLYFYWYRQILGQKVEFLVSFYNNEISEKSEIFDDQFSVERPDGSNFTLKIRSTKLEDSAMYFCASSEEGTSNQPQHFGDGTRLSIL.

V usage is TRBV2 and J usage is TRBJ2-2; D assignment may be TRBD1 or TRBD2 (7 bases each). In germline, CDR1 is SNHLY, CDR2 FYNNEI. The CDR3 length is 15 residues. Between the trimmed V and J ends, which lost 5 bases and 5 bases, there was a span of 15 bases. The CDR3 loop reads CASSRQGLLTGELFF. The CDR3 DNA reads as TGTGCCAGCAGTCGACAGGGACTATTAACCGGGGAGCTGTTTTTT.

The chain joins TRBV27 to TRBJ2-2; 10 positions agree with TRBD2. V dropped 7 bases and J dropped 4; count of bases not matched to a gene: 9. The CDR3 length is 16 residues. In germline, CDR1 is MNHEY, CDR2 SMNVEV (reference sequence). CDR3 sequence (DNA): TGTGCCAGCAATCTAGCGGGGGTCTCTTCCACCGGGGAGCTGTTTTTT. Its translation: CASNLAGVSSTGELFF.

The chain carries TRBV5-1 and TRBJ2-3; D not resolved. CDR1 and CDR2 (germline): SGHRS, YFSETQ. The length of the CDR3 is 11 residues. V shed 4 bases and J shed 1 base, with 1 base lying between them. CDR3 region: CASSRTDTQYF. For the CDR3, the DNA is TGCGCCAGCAGCCGCACAGATACGCAGTATTTT.

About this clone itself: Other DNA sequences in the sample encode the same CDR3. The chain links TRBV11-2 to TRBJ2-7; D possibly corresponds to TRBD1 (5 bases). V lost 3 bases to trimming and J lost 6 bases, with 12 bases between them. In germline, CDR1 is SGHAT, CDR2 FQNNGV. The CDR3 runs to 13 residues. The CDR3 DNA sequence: TGTGCCAGCAGCTTGGGGCAGACGTCCGAGCAGTACTTC. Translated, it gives CASSLGQTSEQYF. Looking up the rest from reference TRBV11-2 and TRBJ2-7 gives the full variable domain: EAGVAQSPRYKIIEKRQSVAFWCNPISGHATLYWYQQILGQGPKLLIQFQNNGVVDDSQLPKDRFSAERLKGVDSTLKIQPAKLEDSAVYLCASSLGQTSEQYFGPGTRLTVT.

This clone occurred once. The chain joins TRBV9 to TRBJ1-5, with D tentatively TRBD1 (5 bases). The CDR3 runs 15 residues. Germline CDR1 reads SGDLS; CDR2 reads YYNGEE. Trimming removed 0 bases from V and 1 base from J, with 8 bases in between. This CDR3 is CASSVDTGSNQPQHF. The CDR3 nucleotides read TGTGCCAGCAGCGTAGACACAGGCAGCAATCAGCCCCAGCATTTT.

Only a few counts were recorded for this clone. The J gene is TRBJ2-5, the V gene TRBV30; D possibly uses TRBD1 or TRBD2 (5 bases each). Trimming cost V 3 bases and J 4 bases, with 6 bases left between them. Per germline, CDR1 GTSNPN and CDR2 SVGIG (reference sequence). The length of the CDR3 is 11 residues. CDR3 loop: CAWRRGETQYF. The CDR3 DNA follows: TGTGCCTGGAGGAGGGGAGAGACCCAGTACTTC. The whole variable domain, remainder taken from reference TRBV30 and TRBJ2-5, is SQTIHQWPATLVQPVGSPLSLECTVEGTSNPNLYWYRQAAGRGLQLLFYSVGIGQISSEVPQNLSASRPQDRQFILSSKKLLLSDSGFYLCAWRRGETQYFGPGTRLLVL.

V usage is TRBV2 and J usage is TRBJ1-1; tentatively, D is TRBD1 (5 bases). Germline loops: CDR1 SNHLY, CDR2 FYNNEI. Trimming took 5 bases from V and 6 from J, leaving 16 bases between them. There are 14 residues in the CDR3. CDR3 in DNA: TGTGCCAGCAGTCCGGGACGGGGATATTCTGAAGCTTTCTTT. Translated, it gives CASSPGRGYSEAFF.

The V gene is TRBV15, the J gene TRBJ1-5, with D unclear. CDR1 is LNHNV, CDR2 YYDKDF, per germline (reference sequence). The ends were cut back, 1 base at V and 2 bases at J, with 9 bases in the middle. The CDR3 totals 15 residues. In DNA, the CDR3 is TGTGCCACCAGCAGAGCTTACACAGGCAATCAGCCCCAGCATTTT. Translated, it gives CATSRAYTGNQPQHF.

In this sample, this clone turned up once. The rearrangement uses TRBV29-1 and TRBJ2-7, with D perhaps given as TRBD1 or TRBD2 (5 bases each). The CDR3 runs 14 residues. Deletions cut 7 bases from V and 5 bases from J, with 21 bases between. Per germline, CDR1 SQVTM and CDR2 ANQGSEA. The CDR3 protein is CSAGPTLGRDEQYF. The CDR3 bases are TGCAGCGCAGGGCCCACTTTGGGACGGGACGAGCAGTACTTC.

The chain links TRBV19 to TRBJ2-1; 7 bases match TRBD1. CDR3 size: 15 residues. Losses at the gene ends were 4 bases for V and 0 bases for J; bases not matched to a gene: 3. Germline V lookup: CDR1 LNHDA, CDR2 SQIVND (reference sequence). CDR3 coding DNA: TGTGCCAGTAGTAGGGGACAGAACTCCTACAATGAGCAGTTCTTC. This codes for CASSRGQNSYNEQFF. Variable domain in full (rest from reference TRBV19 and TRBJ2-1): DGGITQSPKYLFRKEGQNVTLSCEQNLNHDAMYWYRQDPGQGLRLIYYSQIVNDFQKGDIAEGYSVSREKKESFPLTVTSAQKNPTAFYLCASSRGQNSYNEQFFGPGTRLTVL.

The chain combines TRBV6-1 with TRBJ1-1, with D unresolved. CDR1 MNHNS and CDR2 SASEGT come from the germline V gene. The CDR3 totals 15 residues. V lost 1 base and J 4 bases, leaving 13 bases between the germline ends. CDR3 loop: CASSEGPRRGTEAFF. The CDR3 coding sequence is TGTGCCAGCAGTGAAGGACCGCGTCGGGGCACTGAAGCTTTCTTT.

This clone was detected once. The CDR3 DNA reads TGCGCCAGCGTAGGACAGGGGAGTTTCACCGGGGAGCTGTTTTTT. It specifies CASVGQGSFTGELFF. The chain joins TRBV5-1 to TRBJ2-2; 9 bases line up with TRBD1. The germline gives CDR1 SGHRS, CDR2 YFSETQ. The CDR3 loop spans 15 amino acids. The V and J ends lost 7 bases and 4 bases, in that order; junction bases with no gene match: 8.

CDR3 amino acids: CASSSGQNEKLFF. CDR3 in DNA: TGTGCCAGCAGCTCCGGACAGAATGAAAAACTGTTTTTT. The chain joins TRBV5-4 to TRBJ1-4; D might be TRBD1 (6 bases). This CDR3 is 13 amino acids long. The V gene lost 3 bases and the J gene lost 5 bases, with 8 bases spanning the gap. CDR1 SGHNT and CDR2 YYREEE come from the germline V gene (reference sequence).

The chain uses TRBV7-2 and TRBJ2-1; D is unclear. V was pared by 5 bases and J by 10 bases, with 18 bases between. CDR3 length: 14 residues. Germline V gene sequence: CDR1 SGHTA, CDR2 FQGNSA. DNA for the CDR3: TGTGCCAGCAGCCCCCGAACGAGTAGTTGGGAGCAGTTCTTC. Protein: CASSPRTSSWEQFF.

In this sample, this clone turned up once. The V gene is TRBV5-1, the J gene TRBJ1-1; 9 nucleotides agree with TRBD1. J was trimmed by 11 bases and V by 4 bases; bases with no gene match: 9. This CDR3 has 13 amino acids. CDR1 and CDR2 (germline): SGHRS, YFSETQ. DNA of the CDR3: TGCGCCAGCAGCCCCATGGGGACAGGGAGTGCTTTCTTT. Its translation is CASSPMGTGSAFF.

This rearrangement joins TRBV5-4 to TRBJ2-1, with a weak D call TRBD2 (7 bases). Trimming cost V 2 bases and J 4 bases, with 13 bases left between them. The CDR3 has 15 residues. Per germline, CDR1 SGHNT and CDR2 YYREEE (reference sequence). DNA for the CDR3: TGTGCCAGCAGCTTCGGGGGGCGGGGATACAATGAGCAGTTCTTC. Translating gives CASSFGGRGYNEQFF.